This T cell receptor beta chain was retrieved from a study of B cell selection in AIRE deficiency. There are 12 residues in the CDR3. Germline CDR1 MDHEN, CDR2 SYDVKM. V was pared by 4 bases and J by 9 bases, with 13 bases between. Produced via immunoSEQ multiplex PCR; TCRdb's table is partial and in-frame only. The repertoire has under 30,000 clones, 95% to 97% of them found once; the top ten carry about 0.2%. The sorted conventional CD4 T cells were gated as CD4+CD127+. Sequenced: conventional CD4+ T cells sorted from PBMCs. The receptor was derived from a human donor with AIRE deficiency. This sequence joins TRBV28 and TRBJ2-7, with no clear D. The CDR3 nucleotides read TGTGCCAGCAGTTCACCGACCTGGGTGCAGTACTTC. Translation gives CASSSPTWVQYF. Using reference TRBV28 and TRBJ2-7 for the parts outside the CDR3, the full variable domain is DVKVTQSSRYLVKRTGEKVFLECVQDMDHENMFWYRQDPGLGLRLIYFSYDVKMKEKGDIPEGYSVSREKKERFSLILESASTNQTSMYLCASSSPTWVQYFGPGTRLTVT.